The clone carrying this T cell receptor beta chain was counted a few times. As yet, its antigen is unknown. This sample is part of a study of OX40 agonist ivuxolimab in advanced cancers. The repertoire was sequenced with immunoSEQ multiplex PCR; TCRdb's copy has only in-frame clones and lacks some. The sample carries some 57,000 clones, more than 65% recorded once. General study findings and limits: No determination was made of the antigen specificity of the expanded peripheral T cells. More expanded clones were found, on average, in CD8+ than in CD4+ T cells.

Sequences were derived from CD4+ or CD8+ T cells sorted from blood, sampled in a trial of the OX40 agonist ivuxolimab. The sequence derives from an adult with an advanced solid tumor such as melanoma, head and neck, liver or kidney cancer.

CDR3 protein: CASSDIGQGRRNQPQHF. CDR3 DNA: TGTGCCAGCAGTGATATAGGACAGGGACGTCGCAATCAGCCCCAGCATTTT. The genes are TRBV6-1 and TRBJ1-5, with 8 bases fitting TRBD1. Germline CDR1 MNHNS, CDR2 SASEGT. After removal of 3 bases from V and 2 bases from J, the junction contained 9 bases not matched to a gene. This CDR3 contains 17 residues.